This entry lists 18 T cell receptor beta chains sequenced from one sample in a study of shared clonotypes between healthy human individuals (dated by TCRdb to 2019 to 2021). For the CD8 naive samples, CD45RO-negative cells were positively selected for CCR7, yielding a CD45RA+CCR7+ population from which TemRA cells were excluded. Library prep was done by the immunoSEQ multiplex PCR assay. Here the immuneACCESS table is served through TCRdb, limited to in-frame sequences with V and J called. Missing clones are a known gap in these copies; in checked studies unresolved V genes cover under half, and the rest lacks a known reason. This sample gives some 2,100,000 clones in total; approximately 94% of them show up just once. The ten largest account for 1.5% to 2% of the sample. Input material: naive CD8+ T cells from PBMCs. The cell subset or site label for this specimen denotes: CD45RA+CCR7+. The source is a man aged 18-30 years in good health. Some clones in this sample may be carry-over from other donors' samples.

A note on this clone: Different DNA sequences within this sample yield the same CDR3. The chain has TRBV7-9 and TRBJ1-4; TRBD1 might be the D (6 bases). Trimming removed 5 bases from V and 4 bases from J, with 11 bases in between. CDR3 length: 14 residues. Germline V gene sequence: CDR1 SEHNR, CDR2 FQNEAQ (reference sequence). The CDR3 DNA follows: TGTGCCAGCAGCCTTACAGGGTATAATGAAAAACTGTTTTTT. Amino acid sequence: CASSLTGYNEKLFF.

The chain employs TRBV6-5 and TRBJ2-2, with TRBD2 matching 11 bases. CDR3 length: 15 residues. Germline CDR1 MNHEY, CDR2 SVGAGI. V shed 5 bases and J 4 bases; nucleotides not matched to a gene: 3. The CDR3 DNA reads as TGTGCCAGCAGTCGACTAGCGGGATCCACCGGGGAGCTGTTTTTT. Amino acids: CASSRLAGSTGELFF.

The V and J genes are TRBV16 and TRBJ1-2; no clear D. Germline V gene lookup returns CDR1 KGHSY and CDR2 FQNENV. This CDR3 is 16 amino acids long. Trimming took off 4 bases at V and 3 bases at J, with 18 bases between the two ends. The CDR3 protein is CASSLPIRPADYGYTF. The CDR3 DNA is TGTGCCAGCAGCCTTCCGATCCGCCCAGCGGACTATGGCTACACCTTC.

J is TRBJ2-6 and V is TRBV28; TRBD1 is a possible D gene (6 bases). V lost 4 bases to trimming and J lost 0 bases, with 10 bases between them. CDR1 is MDHEN and CDR2 is SYDVKM in the germline V gene. The CDR3 totals 16 residues. This CDR3 reads CASSSRTVSGANVLTF. CDR3 coding DNA: TGTGCCAGCAGTTCCCGGACAGTCTCTGGGGCCAACGTCCTGACTTTC.

The CDR3 sequence is CASSPGTPAGVDTQYF. The DNA of the CDR3 is TGTGCCAGCAGCCCCGGGACCCCAGCTGGTGTCGATACGCAGTATTTT. The V call is TRBV27, the J call TRBJ2-3; either TRBD1 or TRBD2 may fit D (5 bases each). Trimming took off 6 bases at V and 6 bases at J, with 22 bases between the two ends. Germline V gene data show CDR1 as MNHEY and CDR2 as SMNVEV (reference sequence). This CDR3 has 16 amino acids.

The chain employs TRBV7-8 and TRBJ2-1, with D possibly called TRBD1 or TRBD2 (5 bases each). The ends were cut back, 9 bases at V and 2 bases at J, with 20 bases in the middle. Germline values: CDR1 SGHVS, CDR2 FQNEAQ. There are 16 residues in the CDR3. CDR3 residues: CASGGSSLETYNEQFF. The CDR3 DNA reads TGTGCCAGTGGGGGAAGTTCCCTGGAAACCTACAATGAGCAGTTCTTC. Using reference TRBV7-8 and TRBJ2-1 for the parts outside the CDR3, the full variable domain is GAGVSQSPRYKVAKRGQDVALRCDPISGHVSLFWYQQALGQGPEFLTYFQNEAQLDKSGLPSDRFFAERPEGSVSTLKIQRTQQEDSAVYLCASGGSSLETYNEQFFGPGTRLTVL.

V is TRBV7-8 and J is TRBJ2-7; D is perhaps TRBD2 (6 bases). Deletions cut 5 bases from V and 2 bases from J, with 22 bases between. Germline loops: CDR1 SGHVS, CDR2 FQNEAQ. This CDR3 has 17 residues. CDR3 amino acids: CASSTRRGDRSTYEQYF. CDR3 sequence (DNA): TGTGCCAGCAGCACCCGACGCGGGGACCGCTCCACCTACGAGCAGTACTTC. Drawing the rest from reference TRBV7-8 and TRBJ2-7, the complete variable domain is GAGVSQSPRYKVAKRGQDVALRCDPISGHVSLFWYQQALGQGPEFLTYFQNEAQLDKSGLPSDRFFAERPEGSVSTLKIQRTQQEDSAVYLCASSTRRGDRSTYEQYFGPGTRLTVT.

This chain links TRBV7-9 with TRBJ2-7; 8 bases are shared with TRBD1. V shed 0 bases, J shed 0 bases, and the junction held 7 bases outside the gene matches. The CDR3 is 17 residues long. CDR1 and CDR2 (germline): SEHNR, FQNEAQ (reference sequence). CDR3 nucleotides: TGTGCCAGCAGCTTAGCCAAACCGGGACAGGACTCCTACGAGCAGTACTTC. Protein: CASSLAKPGQDSYEQYF. The full variable domain, in which reference TRBV7-9 and TRBJ2-7 provide the parts outside the CDR3, is DTGVSQNPRHKITKRGQNVTFRCDPISEHNRLYWYRQTLGQGPEFLTYFQNEAQLEKSRLLSDRFSAERPKGSFSTLEIQRTEQGDSAMYLCASSLAKPGQDSYEQYFGPGTRLTVT.

The V and J genes are TRBV19 and TRBJ1-1; 9 nucleotides line up with TRBD1. CDR1 is LNHDA and CDR2 is SQIVND in the germline V gene (reference sequence). This CDR3 region has 14 residues. V shed 3 bases, J shed 7 bases, and the junction held 6 bases outside the gene matches. CDR3 coding DNA: TGTGCCAGTAGTATCGGGACAGGGAGGGATGAAGCTTTCTTT. This sequence encodes CASSIGTGRDEAFF.

J is TRBJ2-1 and V is TRBV7-9; the match to TRBD1 covers 8 bases. In germline, CDR1 is SEHNR, CDR2 FQNEAQ (reference sequence). V trimming: 4 bases; J trimming: 7 bases; junction bases outside the gene matches: 6. The CDR3 extends over 14 amino acids. CDR3 coding DNA: TGTGCCAGCAGCTCCGGACAGGGTGGGAATGAGCAGTTCTTC. Its protein is CASSSGQGGNEQFF.

The CDR3 DNA reads as TGTGCCAGCACCTGGGGGCCTAGCAATCAGCCCCAGCATTTT. This encodes CASTWGPSNQPQHF. The chain uses TRBV5-6 and TRBJ1-5; tentative D call: TRBD1 (6 bases). The germline gives CDR1 SGHDT, CDR2 YYEEEE. CDR3 length: 14 amino acids. V was clipped by 6 bases and J by 0 bases, with 10 bases between them. Looking up the rest from reference TRBV5-6 and TRBJ1-5 gives the full variable domain: DAGVTQSPTHLIKTRGQQVTLRCSPKSGHDTVSWYQQALGQGPQFIFQYYEEEERQRGNFPDRFSGHQFPNYSSELNVNALLLGDSALYLCASTWGPSNQPQHFGDGTRLSIL.

J is TRBJ1-2 and V is TRBV5-6; TRBD1 agrees at 9 bases. The CDR3 consists of 13 residues. The J segment lost 7 bases and the V segment lost 3 bases, leaving 4 bases of the junction unmatched. CDR1 and CDR2 (germline): SGHDT, YYEEEE. This chain's CDR3 is CASSSGTGRGYTF. The CDR3, as DNA: TGTGCCAGCAGCTCCGGGACAGGGCGTGGCTACACCTTC.

In this sample, this clone turned up once. This rearrangement joins TRBV27 to TRBJ2-7, with 9 bases that match TRBD2. Trimming removed 0 bases from V and 2 bases from J; junction bases left unmatched: 5. This CDR3 region has 16 residues. Germline assignment: CDR1 MNHEY and CDR2 SMNVEV (reference sequence). The CDR3: CASSLSGGRATYEQYF. The DNA for the CDR3 is TGTGCCAGCAGTTTATCGGGCGGGAGGGCCACCTACGAGCAGTACTTC.

As regards this clone: The identical CDR3 is also encoded by other nucleotide sequences in the sample. This chain links TRBV6-5 with TRBJ2-1, with TRBD1 as a possible D gene (8 bases). The germline CDR1 and CDR2 sequences are MNHEY and SVGAGI. V was clipped by 4 bases and J by 8 bases, with 15 bases between them. The CDR3 has 14 residues. CDR3 amino acids: CASSLGQGGDEQFF. In DNA form, the CDR3 reads TGTGCCAGCAGTTTAGGACAGGGAGGGGATGAGCAGTTCTTC.

As regards this clone: This same CDR3 is encoded by further DNA sequences in the sample. The genes are TRBV19 and TRBJ2-7, with TRBD1 as a possible D gene (7 bases). CDR3 length: 13 residues. Germline V gene sequence: CDR1 LNHDA, CDR2 SQIVND (reference sequence). Trimming stripped 3 bases from V and 6 bases from J, with 12 bases between. The CDR3 nucleotides read TGTGCCAGTAGTATTGGCAGGGGGGCCGAGCAGTACTTC. Translation: CASSIGRGAEQYF.

The chain is built from TRBV7-9 and TRBJ2-5, with D uncertain. In germline, CDR1 is SEHNR, CDR2 FQNEAQ (reference sequence). The V end lost 2 bases, the J end lost 3 bases, and 10 bases lay between the germline ends. CDR3 length: 14 amino acids. The CDR3 loop is CASSLRPGEETQYF. DNA of the CDR3: TGTGCCAGCAGCTTAAGGCCCGGCGAAGAGACCCAGTACTTC.

The rearrangement links TRBV4-2 to TRBJ2-7; the D is unclear. Trimming removed 0 bases at V and 6 bases at J, with 6 bases between. The CDR3 totals 12 residues. Germline V gives CDR1 LGHNA, CDR2 YNFKEQ. The CDR3 region is CASSQERSEQYF. For the CDR3, the DNA is TGTGCCAGCAGCCAAGAAAGAAGCGAGCAGTACTTC.

The rearrangement uses TRBV28 and TRBJ2-7, with TRBD1 as a possible D gene (5 bases). CDR1 is MDHEN, CDR2 SYDVKM, per germline. Trimming removed 5 bases at V and 3 bases at J, with 14 bases between. The CDR3 is 14 amino acids. The CDR3 protein is CASSPTDNYYEQYF. The CDR3 DNA sequence: TGTGCCAGCAGTCCCACGGACAATTACTACGAGCAGTACTTC.